At least ten counts were recorded for the clone carrying this T cell receptor (beta chain). Its antigen is not identified. These data belong to a study of T cells after yellow fever vaccination. Study-wide results and caveats: The booster saw the reappearance of most primary-vaccination clones (approximately 96% CD4, 70% to 90% CD8).

This CDR3 has 13 residues. The germline V and J ends were trimmed by 6 bases and 7 bases, with 13 bases remaining between them. Germline CDR1 and CDR2: KGHDR and SFDVKD. One entry per CDR3 protein, called by TCRdb with MiXCR from the 5' RACE reads. The top ten clones hold around 2.6% of a sample with 100,000 to 150,000 distinct CDR3 sequences, under 8.5% of them seen once. This sequence was found in a man younger than 35 who received the YFV17D yellow fever vaccine. The rearrangement links TRBV24-1 to TRBJ2-3; possibly TRBD1 for D (6 bases). This material consisted of CD4+ T cells sorted from PBMCs, taken 10 to 11 days after the first yellow fever vaccination. The DNA for the CDR3 is TGTGCCACCAGTCGGGCAGGGGAGAATACGCAGTATTTT. Translating it yields CATSRAGENTQYF.